The 4 T cell receptor beta chains reported below all come from one sample, sequenced in a study of CD8 T cells in Susac syndrome. Random hexamers primed reverse transcription of roughly 0.5 to 1 ug RNA. MiXCR, run by TCRdb on the immunoSEQ multiplex PCR reads, gives a single entry per CDR3 protein. The sample includes around 150,000 distinct CDR3 sequences, 85% to 95% seen only once; the top ten take 0.13%. The sequenced sample was CD4+ T cells from PBMCs. All receptors come from a human donor in good health.

V usage is TRBV29-1 and J usage is TRBJ1-1; no reliable D call. This CDR3 comprises 12 residues. Trimming left V 4 bases short and J 6 bases short, with 12 bases between. CDR1 is SQVTM and CDR2 is ANQGSEA in the germline V gene. The CDR3 DNA reads as TGCAGCGTTGTGTTGGTTTGGGCTGAAGCTTTCTTT. It codes for CSVVLVWAEAFF.

The chain has TRBV27 and TRBJ2-7; 7 bases agree with TRBD2. Per the germline V gene, CDR1 is MNHEY and CDR2 is SMNVEV (reference sequence). Trimming cost V 6 bases and J 3 bases; bases outside gene matches: 5. The CDR3 is made up of 13 amino acids. The CDR3 sequence: CASRPSGGYEQYF. CDR3 DNA sequence: TGTGCCAGCAGACCTTCGGGGGGCTACGAGCAGTACTTC.

This chain links TRBV20-1 with TRBJ1-5; 7 bases align to TRBD1. The CDR3 totals 13 residues. In germline, CDR1 is DFQATT, CDR2 SNEGSKA (reference sequence). With V trimmed by 4 bases and J by 3 bases, 3 bases remained unmatched. The CDR3 loop reads CSANTGVNQPQHF. DNA of the CDR3: TGCAGTGCTAATACAGGGGTCAATCAGCCCCAGCATTTT.

V gene TRBV19 combines with J gene TRBJ2-1; the match to TRBD1 covers 7 bases. The CDR3 totals 14 residues. V dropped 2 bases and J dropped 6; count of bases not matched to a gene: 4. CDR1 and CDR2 from the germline V gene are LNHDA and SQIVND (reference sequence). CDR3 amino acids: CASSIKGALNEQFF. The CDR3 DNA is TGTGCCAGTAGTATAAAGGGGGCCCTCAATGAGCAGTTCTTC.